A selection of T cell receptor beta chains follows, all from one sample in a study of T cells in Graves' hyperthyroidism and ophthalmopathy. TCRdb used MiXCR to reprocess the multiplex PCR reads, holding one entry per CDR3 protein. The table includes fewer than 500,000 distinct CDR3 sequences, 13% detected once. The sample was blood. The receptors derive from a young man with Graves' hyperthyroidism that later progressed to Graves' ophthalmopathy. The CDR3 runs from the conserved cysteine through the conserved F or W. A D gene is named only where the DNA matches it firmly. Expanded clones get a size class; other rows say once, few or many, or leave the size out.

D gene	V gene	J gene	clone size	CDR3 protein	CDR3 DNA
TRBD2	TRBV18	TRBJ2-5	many	CASSPLALAGQQETQYF	TGTGCCAGCTCACCGCTCGCCCTAGCGGGGCAACAAGAGACCCAGTACTTC
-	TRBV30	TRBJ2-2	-	CAWNVAGGALLGELFF	TGTGCCTGGAATGTAGCAGGGGGGGCACTCCTGGGGGAGCTGTTTTTT
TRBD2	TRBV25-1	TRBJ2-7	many	CASSDSGGTYEQYF	TGTGCCAGCAGTGACTCGGGGGGGACCTACGAGCAGTACTTC
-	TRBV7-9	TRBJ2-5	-	CASSLESLGETQYF	TGTGCCAGCAGCTTAGAGAGTCTGGGAGAGACCCAGTACTTC
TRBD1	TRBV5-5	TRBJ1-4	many	CASSSGTVATNEKLFF	TGTGCCAGCAGTTCGGGGACAGTTGCAACTAATGAAAAACTGTTTTTT
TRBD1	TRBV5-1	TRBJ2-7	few	CASSLEGTGEDYEQYF	TGCGCCAGCAGCTTGGAGGGGACAGGGGAGGACTACGAGCAGTACTTC
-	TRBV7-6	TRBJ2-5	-	CASSTRTDQETQYF	TGTGCCAGCAGCACCCGGACAGATCAAGAGACCCAGTACTTC
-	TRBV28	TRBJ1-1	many	CASSPIVGTEAFF	TGTGCCAGCAGTCCCATCGTTGGAACTGAAGCTTTCTTT
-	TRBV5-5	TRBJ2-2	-	CASSWAGLRNTGELFF	TGTGCCAGCAGCTGGGCGGGACTCCGGAACACCGGGGAGCTGTTTTTT
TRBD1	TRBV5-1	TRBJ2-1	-	CASSSGTGYGEQFF	TGCGCCAGCAGCTCGGGGACAGGGTATGGTGAGCAGTTCTTC
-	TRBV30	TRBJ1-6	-	CAWSSRGYSPLHF	TGTGCCTGGAGTAGCAGGGGCTACTCACCCCTCCACTTT
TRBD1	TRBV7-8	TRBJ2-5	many	CASSLGPGTGLETQYF	TGTGCCAGCAGCTTAGGTCCCGGGACAGGGCTAGAGACCCAGTACTTC
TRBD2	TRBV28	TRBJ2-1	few	CASGGEGKQFF	TGTGCCAGCGGGGGGGAAGGGAAGCAGTTCTTC
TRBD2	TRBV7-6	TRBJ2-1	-	CASSLPPLTSGSLKSSYNEQFF	TGTGCCAGCAGCTTACCGCCCCTTACTAGCGGGTCCCTGAAAAGCTCCTACAATGAGCAGTTCTTC
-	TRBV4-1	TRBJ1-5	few	CASSQDLGVQPQHF	TGCGCCAGCAGCCAAGATCTCGGGGTTCAGCCCCAGCATTTT
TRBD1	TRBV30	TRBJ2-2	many	CAWTRQGWTGELFF	TGTGCCTGGACCCGACAGGGATGGACCGGGGAGCTGTTTTTT
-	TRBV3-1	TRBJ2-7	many	CASSQDEDIAYEQYF	TGTGCCAGCAGCCAAGATGAGGACATTGCCTACGAGCAGTACTTC
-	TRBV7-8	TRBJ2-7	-	CASSPDPEYEQYF	TGTGCCAGCAGCCCGGACCCAGAATACGAGCAGTACTTC
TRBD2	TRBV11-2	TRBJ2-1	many	CASSLTTSGYNEQFF	TGTGCCAGCAGCTTAACAACTAGCGGGTACAATGAGCAGTTCTTC
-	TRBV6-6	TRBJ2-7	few	CASSYSRQPHEQYF	TGTGCCAGCAGTTACTCGCGACAGCCACACGAGCAGTACTTC
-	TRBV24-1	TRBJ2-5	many	CATSDSGGSQETQYF	TGTGCCACCAGTGATTCCGGCGGATCCCAAGAGACCCAGTACTTC
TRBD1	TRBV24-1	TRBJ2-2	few	CATSDLRTGDTGELFF	TGTGCCACCAGTGATTTGCGGACAGGGGACACCGGGGAGCTGTTTTTT
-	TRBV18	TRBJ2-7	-	CAGSPSRDSYEQYF	TGTGCCGGCTCACCGTCTCGGGACTCCTACGAGCAGTACTTC
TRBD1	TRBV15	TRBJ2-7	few	CATSRLKQGSPYEQYF	TGTGCCACCAGCAGACTCAAACAGGGGTCCCCCTACGAGCAGTACTTC
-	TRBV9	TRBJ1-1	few	CASSVEQRNTEAFF	TGTGCCAGCAGCGTAGAACAGAGGAACACTGAAGCTTTCTTT
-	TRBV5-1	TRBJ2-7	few	CASSLAPELYYEQYF	TGCGCCAGCAGCTTGGCTCCCGAGCTCTACTACGAGCAGTACTTC
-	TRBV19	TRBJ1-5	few	CASNWPSDQPQHF	TGTGCCAGTAATTGGCCTAGCGATCAGCCCCAGCATTTT
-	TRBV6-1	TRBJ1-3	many	CASSLERNTIYF	TGTGCCAGCAGTCTAGAAAGAAACACCATATATTTT
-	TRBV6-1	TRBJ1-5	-	CASSELDRRNQPQHF	TGTGCCAGCAGTGAGTTGGACAGACGCAATCAGCCCCAGCATTTT
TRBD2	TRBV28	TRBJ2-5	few	CASSPPLAGGKETQYF	TGTGCCAGCAGTCCACCACTAGCGGGGGGGAAAGAGACCCAGTACTTC
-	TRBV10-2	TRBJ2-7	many	CASSEYIDSYEQYF	TGCGCCAGCAGTGAGTATATTGACAGCTACGAGCAGTACTTC
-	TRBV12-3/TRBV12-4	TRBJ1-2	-	CASSVGGSTNYGYTF	TGTGCCAGCAGTGTCGGCGGGTCCACTAACTATGGCTACACCTTC
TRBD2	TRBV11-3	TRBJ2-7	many	CASSKAGGNEQYF	TGTGCCAGCAGCAAAGCGGGGGGGAACGAGCAGTACTTC
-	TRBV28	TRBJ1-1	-	CASKSTEAFF	TGTGCCAGCAAGAGCACTGAAGCTTTCTTT
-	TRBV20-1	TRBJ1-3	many	CSGVKTGNTIYF	TGCAGTGGGGTTAAGACGGGAAACACCATATATTTT
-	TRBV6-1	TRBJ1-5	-	CACSPRIENNQPQHF	TGTGCCTGCTCCCCTAGGATTGAGAACAATCAGCCCCAGCATTTT
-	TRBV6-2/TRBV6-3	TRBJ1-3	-	CASSYNSGNTIYF	TGTGCCAGCAGTTACAATTCTGGAAACACCATATATTTT